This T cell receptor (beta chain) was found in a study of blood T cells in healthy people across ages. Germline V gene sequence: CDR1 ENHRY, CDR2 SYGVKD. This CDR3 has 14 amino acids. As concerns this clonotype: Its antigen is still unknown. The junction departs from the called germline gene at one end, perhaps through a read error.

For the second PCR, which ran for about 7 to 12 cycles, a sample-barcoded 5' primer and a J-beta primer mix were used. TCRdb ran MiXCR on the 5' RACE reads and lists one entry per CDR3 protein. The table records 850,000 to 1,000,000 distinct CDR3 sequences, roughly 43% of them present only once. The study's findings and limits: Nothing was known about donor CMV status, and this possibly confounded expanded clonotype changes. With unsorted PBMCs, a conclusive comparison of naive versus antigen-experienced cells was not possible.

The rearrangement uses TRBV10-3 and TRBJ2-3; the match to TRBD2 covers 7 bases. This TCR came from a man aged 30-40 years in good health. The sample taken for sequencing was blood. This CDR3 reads CAITPGLTPDTRYF. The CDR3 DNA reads TGTGCCATCACCCCGGGACTAACCCCCGATACGCGGTATTTT.